This is a list of T cell receptor beta chains from one sample in a study of blood T cell repertoires in COVID-19. TCRdb's table, derived via immunoSEQ multiplex PCR, lists solely in-frame clones and lacks some. The table has hundreds of thousands of clones, more than 70% seen once; the top ten hold around 5.4%. Sequenced material: peripheral blood. These receptors originate from a man aged 80 or over with acute or convalescent COVID-19. Both conserved end residues are part of each CDR3. D genes are given only for firm matches. Size is omitted from some rows. Given values are once, few, many or a class for expanded clones.

D	V	J	size	CDR3	DNA
TRBD2	TRBV6-6	TRBJ2-1	.	CASRPTSGKHNEQFF	TGTGCCAGCAGGCCGACTAGCGGAAAACACAATGAGCAGTTCTTC
TRBD2	TRBV28	TRBJ2-2	.	CASRGLAGGPGELFF	TGTGCCAGCAGGGGACTAGCGGGGGGGCCCGGGGAGCTGTTTTTT
.	TRBV5-4	TRBJ2-1	.	CASHGLTGNEQFF	TGTGCCAGCCACGGACTGACGGGCAATGAGCAGTTCTTC
.	TRBV7-7	TRBJ1-3	.	CASSLPRNSSGNTIYF	TGTGCCAGCAGCCTCCCCAGGAACAGCTCTGGAAACACCATATATTTT
TRBD1	TRBV29-1	TRBJ1-2	.	CSVDAPGGINYGYTF	TGCAGCGTTGACGCCCCAGGGGGGATCAACTATGGCTACACCTTC
.	TRBV6-5	TRBJ1-5	.	CASGWGGNQPQHF	TGTGCCAGCGGGTGGGGGGGGAATCAGCCCCAGCATTTT
.	TRBV28	TRBJ1-6	.	CASSLGGGFDSPLHF	TGTGCCAGCAGTTTAGGCGGGGGGTTTGATTCACCCCTCCACTTT
TRBD2	TRBV10-2	TRBJ2-1	.	CASSGLSGRVSNEQFF	TGCGCCAGCAGTGGACTTAGCGGGAGGGTGAGCAATGAGCAGTTCTTC
TRBD2	TRBV15	TRBJ2-5	.	CATSSPGGRETQYF	TGTGCCACCAGCAGCCCGGGGGGGCGGGAGACCCAGTACTTC
.	TRBV6-1	TRBJ2-5	once	CASSDSQETQYF	TGTGCCAGCAGTGACAGTCAAGAGACCCAGTACTTC
TRBD1	TRBV28	TRBJ1-1	few	CASRTGRMNTEAFF	TGTGCCAGCCGGACAGGGAGAATGAACACTGAAGCTTTCTTT
TRBD1	TRBV30	TRBJ1-2	few	CAWRPTGGGGYTF	TGTGCCTGGAGGCCGACAGGGGGTGGCGGCTACACCTTC
.	TRBV19	TRBJ2-1	.	CASSPGGTVKPNEQFF	TGTGCCAGTAGTCCAGGGGGGACAGTGAAGCCCAATGAGCAGTTCTTC
TRBD1	TRBV18	TRBJ1-1	few	CASSPPGGDNTEAFF	TGTGCCAGCTCACCCCCAGGGGGCGATAACACTGAAGCTTTCTTT
.	TRBV28	TRBJ2-3	.	CASTKAEFTDTQYF	TGTGCCAGCACCAAAGCGGAGTTCACAGATACGCAGTATTTT
TRBD1	TRBV10-3	TRBJ2-7	.	CAIRQGIGPEQYF	TGTGCCATCCGACAGGGTATCGGACCCGAGCAGTACTTC
.	TRBV6-6	TRBJ1-4	.	CASSSGAQGHEKLFF	TGTGCCAGCAGTTCAGGGGCACAGGGACATGAAAAACTGTTTTTT
TRBD2	TRBV5-1	TRBJ2-1	.	CASSLAREGLAGHNEQFF	TGCGCCAGCAGCTTGGCAAGAGAGGGACTAGCGGGCCACAATGAGCAGTTCTTC
.	TRBV30	TRBJ2-3	.	CAWNGGPSTDTQYF	TGTGCCTGGAACGGCGGGCCTAGCACAGATACGCAGTATTTT
TRBD2	TRBV5-1	TRBJ2-2	.	CASGMGTSQGGELFF	TGCGCCAGCGGAATGGGGACTAGTCAGGGCGGGGAGCTGTTTTTT
TRBD2	TRBV24-1	TRBJ2-3	.	CATSDSLAGSMNTQYF	TGTGCCACCAGTGATTCCCTAGCGGGTAGCATGAATACGCAGTATTTT
.	TRBV6-1	TRBJ1-1	once	CASSEAGTISAFF	TGTGCCAGCAGTGAAGCCGGGACAATCTCAGCTTTCTTT
.	TRBV10-3	TRBJ1-5	.	CAISVGGMSNQPQHF	TGTGCCATCAGTGTAGGGGGTATGAGCAATCAGCCCCAGCATTTT
.	TRBV7-2	TRBJ2-7	.	CASSLTLYSYEQYF	TGTGCCAGCAGCTTAACCCTATACTCCTACGAGCAGTACTTC
TRBD1	TRBV3-1/TRBV3-2	TRBJ2-4	.	CASSPRRGTGVNIQYF	TGTGCCAGCAGCCCTCGGCGCGGGACAGGTGTTAACATTCAGTACTTC
.	TRBV11-2	TRBJ1-1	.	CASSLEERMNTEAFF	TGTGCCAGCAGCTTAGAGGAGAGAATGAACACTGAAGCTTTCTTT
.	TRBV5-4	TRBJ2-7	.	CASSLAGVLYEQYF	TGTGCCAGCAGCTTGGCCGGGGTTCTCTACGAGCAGTACTTC
TRBD2	TRBV29-1	TRBJ2-3	.	CSVSLAGRTDTQYF	TGCAGCGTTAGTCTAGCGGGTCGCACAGATACGCAGTATTTT
.	TRBV18	TRBJ2-7	.	CASSPLTSSYEQYF	TGTGCCAGCTCACCGCTGACTAGCTCCTACGAGCAGTACTTC
TRBD1	TRBV5-8	TRBJ2-1	many	CASSSDWDSSYNEQFF	TGTGCCAGCAGCTCGGACTGGGACAGCTCCTACAATGAGCAGTTCTTC
TRBD2	TRBV9	TRBJ2-1	.	CASSVGLAGVNEQFF	TGTGCCAGCAGCGTAGGACTAGCGGGGGTAAATGAGCAGTTCTTC
.	TRBV30	TRBJ1-2	.	CAGGVYGYTF	TGTGCGGGGGGGGTCTATGGCTACACCTTC
.	TRBV28	TRBJ2-1	.	CASSLWVSSYNEQFF	TGTGCCAGCAGTTTATGGGTTAGCTCCTACAATGAGCAGTTCTTC
TRBD2	TRBV27	TRBJ2-3	.	CASSRTSGGPSTDTQYF	TGTGCCAGCAGCCGGACTAGCGGGGGGCCTAGCACAGATACGCAGTATTTT
.	TRBV4-1	TRBJ2-7	few	CASSQKGLAYEQYF	TGCGCCAGCAGCCAGAAGGGGTTGGCCTACGAGCAGTACTTC
TRBD1	TRBV3-1/TRBV3-2	TRBJ1-6	.	CASSTRDRNSPLHF	TGTGCCAGCAGCACCCGGGACAGAAATTCACCCCTCCACTTT
TRBD1	TRBV19	TRBJ1-5	few	CASSALGQYQPQHF	TGTGCCAGTAGTGCATTGGGACAGTATCAGCCCCAGCATTTT
TRBD1	TRBV28	TRBJ1-1	.	CASRRTGGKEAFF	TGTGCCAGCAGAAGGACAGGGGGCAAGGAAGCTTTCTTT
TRBD2	TRBV28	TRBJ2-1	.	CASSFGTNPWNEQFF	TGTGCCAGCAGTTTCGGGACTAACCCGTGGAATGAGCAGTTCTTC
TRBD1	TRBV6-5	TRBJ2-5	.	CASRPGQGSGTQYF	TGTGCCAGCCGCCCGGGACAGGGGTCGGGGACCCAGTACTTC
.	TRBV3-1/TRBV3-2	TRBJ2-5	.	CASSQDTTTQETQYF	TGTGCCAGCAGCCAAGACACGACAACCCAAGAGACCCAGTACTTC
.	TRBV5-5	TRBJ2-3	.	CASSLVPAGQLTDTQYF	TGTGCCAGCAGCTTGGTACCCGCGGGACAGCTCACAGATACGCAGTATTTT
TRBD1	TRBV4-1	TRBJ1-6	.	CASSPAPGDRGSRSPLHF	TGCGCCAGCAGCCCGGCACCAGGAGACAGGGGATCGAGGTCACCCCTCCACTTT
TRBD1	TRBV4-1	TRBJ2-1	.	CASSQEEGQGYNEQFF	TGCGCCAGCAGCCAAGAGGAAGGACAGGGATACAATGAGCAGTTCTTC
TRBD2	TRBV2	TRBJ2-5	.	CASRRLAGMGQETQYF	TGTGCCAGCAGAAGGCTAGCGGGGATGGGCCAAGAGACCCAGTACTTC
.	TRBV7-8	TRBJ1-5	.	CASSPGNQPQHF	TGTGCCAGCAGCCCCGGGAATCAGCCCCAGCATTTT
.	TRBV29-1	TRBJ1-1	.	CSVLFAGDENTEAFF	TGCAGCGTTTTATTCGCAGGGGACGAGAACACTGAAGCTTTCTTT
TRBD2	TRBV28	TRBJ2-3	.	CASSLAGGQSTDTQYF	TGTGCCAGCAGTTTAGCGGGAGGGCAAAGCACAGATACGCAGTATTTT
TRBD2	TRBV19	TRBJ2-5	.	CASSMGGRETQYF	TGTGCCAGTAGTATGGGAGGGCGGGAGACCCAGTACTTC
.	TRBV19	TRBJ2-7	.	CASSTTSTGYSSYEQYF	TGTGCCAGTAGTACCACCTCCACAGGTTACAGCTCCTACGAGCAGTACTTC
.	TRBV30	TRBJ1-3	.	CAWVAASGNTIYF	TGTGCCTGGGTGGCCGCCTCTGGAAACACCATATATTTT